This T cell receptor (beta chain) emerged from a study of cytomegalovirus exposure and HLA in healthy donors. The PCR used 60 Vbeta and 13 Jbeta primers. This table comes from immunoSEQ multiplex PCR, and its TCRdb copy is limited to in-frame clones, with some not included. The sample yields 150,000 to 160,000 clones, approximately 85% seen once. Concerning this clone: As yet, its antigen is unknown.

Study conclusions and caveats: The investigators catalogued 150 to 200 TCR beta chains as cytomegalovirus-associated.

These donors counted as nominally healthy when sampled, but unrecorded immune exposures were likely. The sample comprised PBMCs. The receptor's source is a woman younger than 35 in good health and CMV-seronegative.

For the CDR3, the DNA is TGTGCCAGCAGTCGGACTAGAATGGATACGCAGTATTTT. It translates to CASSRTRMDTQYF. The chain has TRBV28 and TRBJ2-3; TRBD2 aligns across 7 bases. V was clipped by 5 bases and J by 6 bases; unmatched bases: 5. CDR1 is MDHEN, CDR2 SYDVKM, per germline. The CDR3 length is 13 residues.